The entry below describes one T cell receptor beta chain. Its cognate antigen is unknown. This specimen comes from a study of beta chain features in type 1 diabetes. The sequenced template was cDNA made from the entire isolated RNA. Measured with immunoSEQ multiplex PCR; TCRdb has only the in-frame clones, and not every one. The sample holds around 650,000 clones, 12% seen once. Study results and limitations: Type 1 diabetes patients showed a moderate but significant shortening of TCRB CDR3s in all four CD4+ subsets. In comparison with healthy donors, patients had naive, central memory and Treg TCRB repertoires that appeared more similar.

The sample comprised naive CD4+ T cells from blood. The sequence was collected from a man under 40 with type 1 diabetes.

The CDR3 bases are TGTGCCAGCATGGGACAGTTCAATCAGCCCCAGCATTTT. It is translated as CASMGQFNQPQHF. The chain combines TRBV28 with TRBJ1-5, with TRBD1 identical over 7 bases. The CDR3 covers 13 residues. CDR1 is MDHEN, CDR2 SYDVKM, per germline. J was trimmed by 3 bases and V by 7 bases; bases with no gene match: 3. Using reference TRBV28 and TRBJ1-5 for the parts outside the CDR3, the full variable domain is DVKVTQSSRYLVKRTGEKVFLECVQDMDHENMFWYRQDPGLGLRLIYFSYDVKMKEKGDIPEGYSVSREKKERFSLILESASTNQTSMYLCASMGQFNQPQHFGDGTRLSIL.